This section outlines one T cell receptor beta chain sequence together with its context. The CDR3 extends over 14 amino acids. The germline gives CDR1 SGHNT, CDR2 YENEEA. V gave up 5 bases and J gave up 8 bases; unmatched junction bases: 6. This specimen comes from a study of T cells in Graves' hyperthyroidism and ophthalmopathy. The source material, RNA transcripts, was used to amplify TCR beta CDR3 regions. First-round RT-PCR with HTBI primers amplified the TCR CDR3 region. Via MiXCR, TCRdb re-called the multiplex PCR reads, giving one row per CDR3 protein. The sample lists some 770,000 distinct CDR3 sequences, around 17% occurring once.

Source material: blood. The sequence came from a man aged 18 to 29 with Graves' hyperthyroidism. The chain links TRBV11-3 to TRBJ2-1; 10 bases are shared with TRBD2. The CDR3 region is CASSRGTSDDEQFF. The DNA for the CDR3 is TGTGCCAGCAGCCGTGGGACTAGCGACGATGAGCAGTTCTTC.